A selection of T cell receptor beta chains follows, all from one sample in a study of blood T cell repertoires in COVID-19. Assay used: immunoSEQ multiplex PCR; TCRdb lists only in-frame clones, some missing. The table lists 200,000 to 300,000 clones, about 90% of them singletons. The material sequenced was PBMCs or T cells enriched from blood (not recorded which). These receptors were obtained from a woman in her thirties or forties with acute COVID-19. CDR3s include the opening cysteine and the closing phenylalanine or tryptophan. The D gene is left open where the match is weak. Clone size is shown for a subset of rows, as once, few, many or a class of expanded clone.

j_gene	abundance	v_gene	d_gene	CDR3nt	CDR3aa
TRBJ2-7	NA	TRBV11-3	NA	TGTGCCAGCAGCTTAGTGCGGGGCCTCGAGCAGTACTTC	CASSLVRGLEQYF
TRBJ2-3	NA	TRBV4-2	TRBD2	TGTGCCAGCAGCCAAGAGGGCTCCGGGCGGGAGAAGGTCACAGATACGCAGTATTTT	CASSQEGSGREKVTDTQYF
TRBJ1-2	NA	TRBV19	TRBD1	TGTGCCAGTAGTATTGGAGGTGGACAGGCCACTTGGGGCTACACCTTC	CASSIGGGQATWGYTF
TRBJ2-2	NA	TRBV7-2	TRBD1	TGTGCCAGCAGCAAAAGGACAGGGGCCAACACCGGGGAGCTGTTTTTT	CASSKRTGANTGELFF
TRBJ2-3	once	TRBV25-1	TRBD2	TGTGCCAGCAGTGGGGGACTAGCGGGAGCCCCAGCCACAGATACGCAGTATTTT	CASSGGLAGAPATDTQYF
TRBJ2-5	few	TRBV19	TRBD2	TGTGCCAGTAGTATAACCCAACTAGCGGGAGAGACCCAGTACTTC	CASSITQLAGETQYF
TRBJ1-5	few	TRBV19	NA	TGTGCCAGTAGTGTGAATGAAGACCGGGGCAATCAGCCCCAGCATTTT	CASSVNEDRGNQPQHF
TRBJ2-3	NA	TRBV2	TRBD2	TGTGCCAGCAGAGTTGGGGCTAGCGGGAGAACAGATACGCAGTATTTT	CASRVGASGRTDTQYF
TRBJ1-6	NA	TRBV7-9	NA	TGTGCCAGCAGCTCCATAGGGGGGGTCCCCTCACCCCTCCACTTT	CASSSIGGVPSPLHF
TRBJ2-3	few	TRBV25-1	TRBD2	TGTGCCAGCAGAACTAGCGGTCCCACAGATACGCAGTATTTT	CASRTSGPTDTQYF
TRBJ2-2	NA	TRBV5-4	TRBD2	TGTGCCAGCAGCCCGCCGGGACTAGCGGGGAGCACCGGGGAGCTGTTTTTT	CASSPPGLAGSTGELFF
TRBJ2-1	NA	TRBV7-9	TRBD1	TGTGCCAGCAGCTTACTAGGACCAGGGGGTACGACCTCCAATGAGCAGTTCTTC	CASSLLGPGGTTSNEQFF
TRBJ2-5	NA	TRBV24-1	NA	TGTGCCACCAGTGATTTTTCCTCCTCGGAGACCCAGTACTTC	CATSDFSSSETQYF
TRBJ2-1	NA	TRBV7-9	TRBD2	TGTGCCAGCACCGGACTAGCTGTCTCCTCCTACAATGAGCAGTTCTTC	CASTGLAVSSYNEQFF
TRBJ2-1	once	TRBV11-3	TRBD2	TGTGCCAGCAGCTTAGGTCTAGCGGGAGGATGGTCCTACAATGAGCAGTTCTTC	CASSLGLAGGWSYNEQFF
TRBJ2-3	NA	TRBV18	TRBD2	TGTGCCAGCTCACCACCGAACCGGGGGGGCACAGATACGCAGTATTTT	CASSPPNRGGTDTQYF
TRBJ1-1	NA	TRBV14	NA	TGTGCCAGCAGCCAAGAAGGAGACACTGAAGCTTTCTTT	CASSQEGDTEAFF
TRBJ2-1	NA	TRBV7-4	TRBD2	TGTGCCAGCAGCTTAGTCGTGCGGCTGCCAATAGCGGGAGGGCCCTACAATGAGCAGTTCTTC	CASSLVVRLPIAGGPYNEQFF
TRBJ1-2	NA	TRBV18	TRBD1	TGTGCCAGCTCACACAGGGACAGTGATTATGGCTACACCTTC	CASSHRDSDYGYTF
TRBJ2-4	NA	TRBV20-1	TRBD2	TGCAGTGCTAGTACAGCGGGAGGCAACATTCAGTACTTC	CSASTAGGNIQYF
TRBJ1-2	NA	TRBV12-3/TRBV12-4	TRBD1	TGTGCCAGCAGCATAGACAGGGACGGCGGCTACACCTTC	CASSIDRDGGYTF
TRBJ2-1	NA	TRBV2	TRBD1	TGTGCCAGCAGTGTCCGGACAGGGGACAATGAGCAGTTCTTC	CASSVRTGDNEQFF
TRBJ2-3	NA	TRBV18	NA	TGTGCCAGCTCACCAGAAGGGCGATCATACAGGGGACTCACAGATACGCAGTATTTT	CASSPEGRSYRGLTDTQYF
TRBJ1-6	NA	TRBV9	NA	TGTGCCAGCAGCGTAAAAATAGATTCACCCCTCCACTTT	CASSVKIDSPLHF
TRBJ2-1	once	TRBV19	NA	TGTGCCAGTAGTATTTTACGGGACACAAAGGTCTATGAGCAGTTCTTC	CASSILRDTKVYEQFF
TRBJ2-7	NA	TRBV4-1	TRBD2	TGCGCCAGCAGCCAACAGCTAGCGGGAGTGTACGAGCAGTACTTC	CASSQQLAGVYEQYF
TRBJ2-7	NA	TRBV2	TRBD1	TGTGCCAGCAGCCCGGGACAGTACGAGCAGTACTTC	CASSPGQYEQYF